The table lists the clone carrying this TCR beta chain with a count of one. The table came from immunoSEQ multiplex PCR; TCRdb's copy has only in-frame clones and leaves some out. Of tens of thousands of clones in the sample, around 80% were seen once. The sample is drawn from a study of blood T cell repertoires in COVID-19. This CDR3 region has 16 residues. Germline V gene sequence: CDR1 LGHNA, CDR2 YSLEER. Trimming pared 0 bases from V and 4 bases from J, leaving 16 bases between. This sequence originates from a woman older than 75 with active or convalescent COVID-19. The source material was peripheral blood. The chain carries TRBV4-3 and TRBJ2-7, with a tentative D call TRBD1 (7 bases). CDR3 DNA sequence: TGCGCCAGCAGCCAAGATGCGGCAGGGGGGCGGTACGAGCAGTACTTC. Its protein is CASSQDAAGGRYEQYF.